This T cell receptor beta chain was captured by sequencing in a study of T cell repertoires in cytomegalovirus infection. TCRdb reprocessed the reads via MiXCR and lists one record per CDR3 protein. The sample yields fewer than 950,000 distinct CDR3 sequences, approximately 32% seen once. In its sample, this clonotype was seen a few times. Its specificity is not known. The ends were cut back, 2 bases at V and 4 bases at J, with 17 bases in the middle. The CDR3 spans 16 residues. CDR1 SEHNR and CDR2 FQNEAQ come from the germline V gene (reference sequence). The genes are TRBV7-9 and TRBJ1-2; D may be TRBD1 (5 bases). The TCR was taken from a human donor in good health (CMV status not recorded). Some clones in this sample may be carry-over from other donors' samples. The sample was cultured CD8+ T cells from PBMCs, taken from culture after CMV antigen stimulation. The CDR3 nucleotides read TGTGCCAGCAGCTTAAGTTTTACGGGGGATTTCTATGGCTACACCTTC. Translated: CASSLSFTGDFYGYTF.